These T cell receptor beta chains were read from a single sample in a study of shared clonotypes between healthy human individuals. Clones were read by immunoSEQ multiplex PCR, and TCRdb kept only the in-frame ones, dropping some. Of about 2.1 million clones listed, under 95% are singletons. The sequenced sample consisted of naive CD8+ T cells from PBMCs. Receptors originate from a man between 18 and 35 years old in good health. Some clones in this sample may be carry-over from other donors' samples. Each CDR3 is given with its conserved first and last residue. Each record gives: D gene, clone size, J gene, V gene, CDR3 protein, CDR3 DNA. The D gene is left open where the match is weak. The size field is filled for only some rows; it gives once, few, many or a size class.

d_call: TRBD2; clone_size: .; j_call: TRBJ2-5; v_call: TRBV27; cdr3_aa: CASARGGRQETQYF; cdr3_nt: TGTGCCAGCGCACGGGGGGGGCGACAAGAGACCCAGTACTTC
d_call: TRBD2; clone_size: .; j_call: TRBJ2-3; v_call: TRBV7-9; cdr3_aa: CASSLPTSGRTSTDTQYF; cdr3_nt: TGTGCCAGCAGCTTACCTACTAGCGGGAGAACTAGCACAGATACGCAGTATTTT
d_call: .; clone_size: .; j_call: TRBJ1-1; v_call: TRBV19; cdr3_aa: CASSILHINTEAFF; cdr3_nt: TGTGCCAGTAGTATCCTACACATAAACACTGAAGCTTTCTTT
d_call: .; clone_size: .; j_call: TRBJ2-7; v_call: TRBV6-1; cdr3_aa: CASSELETAYEQYF; cdr3_nt: TGTGCCAGCAGTGAACTGGAGACAGCCTACGAGCAGTACTTC
d_call: .; clone_size: .; j_call: TRBJ2-7; v_call: TRBV27; cdr3_aa: CASSFNRAYEQYF; cdr3_nt: TGTGCCAGCAGTTTTAACAGGGCCTACGAGCAGTACTTC
d_call: TRBD1; clone_size: .; j_call: TRBJ2-3; v_call: TRBV29-1; cdr3_aa: CSVEPRDRGREDTQYF; cdr3_nt: TGCAGCGTTGAGCCCCGAGACAGGGGGCGCGAAGATACGCAGTATTTT
d_call: .; clone_size: .; j_call: TRBJ2-3; v_call: TRBV4-3; cdr3_aa: CASSQTGAVSDTQYF; cdr3_nt: TGCGCCAGCAGCCAAACCGGCGCTGTCTCAGATACGCAGTATTTT
d_call: TRBD1; clone_size: .; j_call: TRBJ1-2; v_call: TRBV7-9; cdr3_aa: CASSPRTGFNYGYTF; cdr3_nt: TGTGCCAGCAGCCCGCGGACAGGGTTCAACTATGGCTACACCTTC
d_call: .; clone_size: .; j_call: TRBJ1-5; v_call: TRBV28; cdr3_aa: CASSFPGPQHF; cdr3_nt: TGTGCCAGCAGTTTCCCCGGGCCCCAGCATTTT
d_call: .; clone_size: few; j_call: TRBJ1-1; v_call: TRBV9; cdr3_aa: CASSVGQSNTEAFF; cdr3_nt: TGTGCCAGCAGCGTAGGCCAGTCGAACACTGAAGCTTTCTTT
d_call: TRBD1; clone_size: .; j_call: TRBJ1-2; v_call: TRBV9; cdr3_aa: CASGGQGLGTF; cdr3_nt: TGTGCCAGCGGGGGACAGGGCCTGGGCACCTTC
d_call: .; clone_size: .; j_call: TRBJ2-7; v_call: TRBV7-6; cdr3_aa: CASSPGRGTYEQYF; cdr3_nt: TGTGCCAGCAGCCCCGGTAGAGGGACCTACGAGCAGTACTTC
d_call: TRBD1; clone_size: .; j_call: TRBJ1-5; v_call: TRBV28; cdr3_aa: CASSPDRGLDQPQHF; cdr3_nt: TGTGCCAGCAGCCCCGACAGGGGGCTAGATCAGCCCCAGCATTTT
d_call: .; clone_size: .; j_call: TRBJ2-5; v_call: TRBV7-2; cdr3_aa: CASSLVRAGQETQYF; cdr3_nt: TGTGCCAGCAGCTTAGTGCGGGCGGGACAAGAGACCCAGTACTTC
d_call: .; clone_size: .; j_call: TRBJ2-7; v_call: TRBV7-6; cdr3_aa: CASSLSGYYEQYF; cdr3_nt: TGTGCCAGCAGTCTCTCGGGTTACTACGAGCAGTACTTC
d_call: .; clone_size: .; j_call: TRBJ2-1; v_call: TRBV2; cdr3_aa: CASSEGRAYNEQFF; cdr3_nt: TGTGCCAGCAGTGAGGGGCGAGCCTACAATGAGCAGTTCTTC
d_call: .; clone_size: .; j_call: TRBJ2-7; v_call: TRBV7-9; cdr3_aa: CASSYSAYEQYF; cdr3_nt: TGTGCCAGCAGTTACAGTGCCTACGAGCAGTACTTC
d_call: .; clone_size: .; j_call: TRBJ2-3; v_call: TRBV15; cdr3_aa: CAFGESLSTDTQYF; cdr3_nt: TGTGCCTTTGGGGAGTCCCTAAGCACAGATACGCAGTATTTT
d_call: .; clone_size: .; j_call: TRBJ2-5; v_call: TRBV7-2; cdr3_aa: CASSPTGAYQETQYF; cdr3_nt: TGTGCCAGCAGCCCAACCGGGGCCTACCAAGAGACCCAGTACTTC
d_call: .; clone_size: .; j_call: TRBJ2-7; v_call: TRBV28; cdr3_aa: CASSGDHPYEQYF; cdr3_nt: TGTGCCAGCTCAGGGGATCACCCCTACGAGCAGTACTTC
d_call: TRBD1; clone_size: .; j_call: TRBJ1-1; v_call: TRBV5-1; cdr3_aa: CASSPTGEAPEAFF; cdr3_nt: TGCGCCAGCAGCCCGACAGGGGAGGCCCCAGAAGCTTTCTTT
d_call: .; clone_size: .; j_call: TRBJ1-4; v_call: TRBV27; cdr3_aa: CASSDQYATNEKLFF; cdr3_nt: TGTGCCAGCAGTGACCAGTACGCAACTAATGAAAAACTGTTTTTT
d_call: TRBD1; clone_size: .; j_call: TRBJ2-1; v_call: TRBV4-1; cdr3_aa: CASSQPDRAYNEQFF; cdr3_nt: TGCGCCAGCAGCCAACCAGACAGGGCATACAATGAGCAGTTCTTC
d_call: .; clone_size: .; j_call: TRBJ1-3; v_call: TRBV6-5; cdr3_aa: CASRPGRGLGNTIYF; cdr3_nt: TGTGCCAGCAGGCCAGGTCGAGGGTTAGGAAACACCATATATTTT
d_call: TRBD1; clone_size: .; j_call: TRBJ1-1; v_call: TRBV7-9; cdr3_aa: CASSSGQGASEAFF; cdr3_nt: TGTGCCAGCAGCTCAGGACAGGGGGCGTCTGAAGCTTTCTTT
d_call: .; clone_size: .; j_call: TRBJ2-7; v_call: TRBV7-9; cdr3_aa: CASMGAYEQYF; cdr3_nt: TGTGCCAGCATGGGGGCCTACGAGCAGTACTTC
d_call: .; clone_size: .; j_call: TRBJ2-1; v_call: TRBV15; cdr3_aa: CATSSSPTNYNEQFF; cdr3_nt: TGTGCCACCAGCAGTAGCCCGACAAACTACAATGAGCAGTTCTTC
d_call: .; clone_size: .; j_call: TRBJ1-3; v_call: TRBV30; cdr3_aa: CAWSGGQRGNTIYF; cdr3_nt: TGTGCCTGGAGTGGCGGACAGCGCGGAAACACCATATATTTT
d_call: TRBD2; clone_size: .; j_call: TRBJ2-7; v_call: TRBV27; cdr3_aa: CASSFQRETPYEQYF; cdr3_nt: TGTGCCAGCAGTTTTCAGCGGGAGACCCCCTACGAGCAGTACTTC
d_call: .; clone_size: .; j_call: TRBJ2-2; v_call: TRBV11-2; cdr3_aa: CASSLVPASTGELFF; cdr3_nt: TGTGCCAGCAGCTTAGTGCCCGCCTCCACCGGGGAGCTGTTTTTT
d_call: .; clone_size: .; j_call: TRBJ1-2; v_call: TRBV6-5; cdr3_aa: CASSYGDTGRGYTF; cdr3_nt: TGTGCCAGCAGTTACGGGGACACGGGCCGGGGCTACACCTTC
d_call: TRBD2; clone_size: .; j_call: TRBJ2-1; v_call: TRBV7-9; cdr3_aa: CASSRLAEAYNEQFF; cdr3_nt: TGTGCCAGCAGCCGACTAGCGGAGGCCTACAATGAGCAGTTCTTC
d_call: .; clone_size: .; j_call: TRBJ1-1; v_call: TRBV28; cdr3_aa: CASSFPYHLEGTEAFF; cdr3_nt: TGTGCCAGCAGTTTCCCTTATCACCTGGAGGGGACTGAAGCTTTCTTT
d_call: .; clone_size: .; j_call: TRBJ2-1; v_call: TRBV28; cdr3_aa: CASSFPGIFRGQFF; cdr3_nt: TGTGCCAGCAGTTTTCCAGGGATTTTTAGGGGGCAGTTCTTC
d_call: .; clone_size: few; j_call: TRBJ1-5; v_call: TRBV28; cdr3_aa: CASSLNSNQPQHF; cdr3_nt: TGTGCCAGCAGTTTAAACAGCAATCAGCCCCAGCATTTT
d_call: .; clone_size: .; j_call: TRBJ2-7; v_call: TRBV7-8; cdr3_aa: CASSLGQGTYEQYF; cdr3_nt: TGTGCCAGCAGCTTAGGGCAGGGGACCTACGAGCAGTACTTC
d_call: .; clone_size: .; j_call: TRBJ1-4; v_call: TRBV4-3; cdr3_aa: CASSQPGSAVDEKLFF; cdr3_nt: TGCGCCAGCAGCCAACCGGGCTCCGCGGTGGATGAAAAACTGTTTTTT
d_call: TRBD2; clone_size: .; j_call: TRBJ2-3; v_call: TRBV9; cdr3_aa: CASSSGLAGGRLADTQYF; cdr3_nt: TGTGCCAGCAGCTCTGGACTAGCGGGAGGACGTTTGGCGGATACGCAGTATTTT